The 30 T cell receptor beta chains given below trace back to one sample, sequenced in a study of T-cell reconstitution after alpha-beta-depleted transplantation in children. This sample's TCRbeta library carried unique molecular identifier barcodes. TCRdb used MiXCR to reprocess the PCR reads, holding one entry per CDR3 protein. Of approximately 500,000 distinct CDR3 sequences listed, about 11% are singletons. Sequenced material: PBMCs, taken before TCRalphabeta/CD19-depleted stem cell transplant. The receptor set was obtained from a child aged 2 to 10 with inherited bone marrow failure, due to receive a stem cell transplant.

This clonotype has ten or more counts. This chain links TRBV20-1 with TRBJ2-3; 13 nucleotides align to TRBD2. The J segment lost 6 bases and the V segment lost 3 bases, leaving 6 bases of the junction unmatched. The CDR3 covers 15 residues. Germline CDR1 DFQATT, CDR2 SNEGSKA (reference sequence). CDR3 sequence: CSASGGTSGKDTQYF. DNA for the CDR3: TGCAGTGCTAGTGGTGGGACTAGCGGGAAGGATACGCAGTATTTT.

There are a few counts of this clonotype. The chain joins TRBV7-9 to TRBJ2-1; D unresolved. Germline V gives CDR1 SEHNR, CDR2 FQNEAQ (reference sequence). The V and J ends lost 5 bases and 7 bases respectively, with 15 bases between them. This CDR3 has 14 amino acids. The CDR3: CASSPTLQYNEQFF. CDR3 nucleotide sequence: TGTGCCAGCAGCCCGACGCTACAGTATAATGAGCAGTTCTTC.

This clonotype was detected a few times. The genes are TRBV4-1 and TRBJ2-6, with no clear D. V lost 1 base, J lost 0 bases, and 10 bases lay in between. This CDR3 contains 17 residues. Germline V CDR1 and CDR2: MGHRA, YSYEKL. The CDR3 here is CASSQASGVSGANVLTF. The CDR3 DNA is TGCGCCAGCAGCCAAGCTTCCGGCGTCTCTGGGGCCAACGTCCTGACTTTC.

This clonotype has a count of ten or more. This chain links TRBV18 with TRBJ2-6; D uncertain. This CDR3 is 14 amino acids long. The ends were cut back, 3 bases at V and 2 bases at J, with 5 bases in the middle. Germline loops: CDR1 KGHSH, CDR2 LQKENI. CDR3 sequence: CASSPVPGANVLTF. The CDR3 coding sequence is TGTGCCAGCTCACCGGTCCCTGGGGCCAACGTCCTGACTTTC.

In its sample, this clonotype was seen many times. The chain employs TRBV28 and TRBJ2-7; TRBD2 aligns across 8 bases. The V segment lost 4 bases and the J segment 4 bases; nucleotides outside the gene matches: 6. The V gene's germline CDR1 is MDHEN and CDR2 SYDVKM. The CDR3 spans 14 residues. The CDR3 spells CASSSPGLVYEQYF. The CDR3 bases are TGTGCCAGCAGTTCGCCGGGACTAGTGTACGAGCAGTACTTC.

This clonotype was observed at least ten times. The chain combines TRBV9 with TRBJ1-3; no definite D call. CDR3 length: 14 amino acids. The germline gives CDR1 SGDLS, CDR2 YYNGEE. Trimming took 0 bases from V and 0 from J, leaving 4 bases between them. The CDR3 nucleotides read TGTGCCAGCAGCGTAGATGGCTCTGGAAACACCATATATTTT. This sequence encodes CASSVDGSGNTIYF.

This clonotype turned up a few times. The chain recombines TRBV30 with TRBJ1-1; D might be TRBD1 (6 bases). CDR1 and CDR2 (germline): GTSNPN, SVGIG (reference sequence). Between the trimmed V and J ends, which lost 0 bases and 5 bases, there was a span of 10 bases. The CDR3 spans 13 residues. The CDR3 bases are TGTGCCTGGAGTGTGAGGGGGTGGACTGAAGCTTTCTTT. It is translated as CAWSVRGWTEAFF.

This clonotype was seen many times. Germline is not matched at one junction end, which may reflect a read error. V usage is TRBV29-1 and J usage is TRBJ1-6; no clear D gene. CDR3 length: 10 amino acids. Germline CDR1 and CDR2: SQVTM and ANQGSEA. The CDR3 here is CRGRSTPLHF. Here the CDR3 DNA reads TGTCGAGGCCGGTCCACACCCCTCCACTTT.

This clonotype has a count of ten or more. The chain has TRBV5-1 and TRBJ2-2; 7 bases are a match to TRBD1. Germline CDR1 is SGHRS and CDR2 is YFSETQ. This CDR3 region has 15 residues. With 2 bases clipped from V and 1 base from J, the junction kept 2 bases outside the gene matches. The CDR3: CASSFRDRNTGELFF. CDR3 in DNA: TGCGCCAGCAGCTTTAGGGACAGGAACACCGGGGAGCTGTTTTTT.

This clonotype was observed a handful of times. The gene calls are TRBV29-1 and TRBJ2-5; 8 bases line up with TRBD2. Germline loops: CDR1 SQVTM, CDR2 ANQGSEA. V was clipped by 6 bases and J by 5 bases; unmatched bases: 5. The CDR3 sequence is 12 residues long. CDR3 region: CSVAGDWETQYF. The CDR3 bases are TGCAGCGTAGCGGGAGACTGGGAGACCCAGTACTTC.

The sample holds many counts of this clonotype. The chain recombines TRBV20-1 with TRBJ2-1; 7 bases agree with TRBD2. The CDR3 is made up of 17 amino acids. The germline gives CDR1 DFQATT, CDR2 SNEGSKA (reference sequence). V shed 1 base, J shed 4 bases, and the junction held 13 bases outside the gene matches. CDR3 in amino acids: CSARAVGGRVGYNEQFF. The CDR3 nucleotides are TGCAGTGCTAGAGCCGTGGGCGGGAGAGTTGGGTACAATGAGCAGTTCTTC.

In this sample, this clonotype turned up many times. The chain has TRBV27 and TRBJ2-7, with 7 bases identical to TRBD2. J gave up 7 bases and V 5 bases, and 8 bases lay outside the gene matches. From germline, CDR1 is MNHEY and CDR2 SMNVEV (reference sequence). The CDR3 is made up of 13 amino acids. CDR3 residues: CASSLADGGEQYF. Written as DNA, the CDR3 is TGTGCCAGCAGTCTAGCGGATGGGGGGGAGCAGTACTTC.

This clonotype was observed many times. J is TRBJ2-5 and V is TRBV29-1; possible D gene TRBD1, 5 bases. V lost 4 bases to trimming and J lost 2 bases, with 5 bases between them. The CDR3 length is 11 residues. Germline lookup yields CDR1 SQVTM and CDR2 ANQGSEA. The CDR3 reads CSVGTQETQYF. For the CDR3, the DNA is TGCAGCGTTGGGACACAAGAGACCCAGTACTTC. Full variable domain (remainder filled in from reference TRBV29-1 and TRBJ2-5): SAVISQKPSRDICQRGTSLTIQCQVDSQVTMMFWYRQQPGQSLTLIATANQGSEATYESGFVIDKFPISRPNLTFSTLTVSNMSPEDSSIYLCSVGTQETQYFGPGTRLLVL.

This clonotype was counted ten times or more. The rearrangement joins TRBV14 to TRBJ2-1; 12 nucleotides line up with TRBD2. Germline V gene sequence: CDR1 SGHDN, CDR2 FVKESK. Trimming at V came to 4 bases and at J to 16 bases, leaving 17 bases not matched to a gene. The CDR3 spans 16 residues. CDR3 DNA sequence: TGTGCCAGCAGCCCGCAGACTAGCGGGAGTTCTCCAGACTTTTTCTTC. Encoded protein: CASSPQTSGSSPDFFF.

The CDR3 loop is CASSPRPTSGVETQYF. CDR3 DNA sequence: TGTGCCAGCAGCCCGAGACCGACTAGCGGGGTGGAGACCCAGTACTTC. This chain connects TRBV7-2 to TRBJ2-5; TRBD2 agrees at 11 bases. Germline-derived CDR1 and CDR2 are SGHTA and FQGNSA. The CDR3 length is 16 residues. Unmatched junction bases numbered 10, after V lost 5 bases and J lost 5 bases. The full variable domain, with the rest looked up from reference TRBV7-2 and TRBJ2-5, is GAGVSQSPSNKVTEKGKDVELRCDPISGHTALYWYRQSLGQGLEFLIYFQGNSAPDKSGLPSDRFSAERTGGSVSTLTIQRTQQEDSAVYLCASSPRPTSGVETQYFGPGTRLLVL.

Comment on this clonotype: At one of its ends the junction is not consistent with the germline gene, which may arise from a read error. V usage is TRBV4-1 and J usage is TRBJ2-3; TRBD2 might be the D (5 bases). From germline, CDR1 is MGHRA and CDR2 YSYEKL. The CDR3 has 14 amino acids. DNA of the CDR3: TGCGCCAGCAGCCCTCAGACTACCACAGATACTCAGTATTTT. Translating gives CASSPQTTTDTQYF.

This clonotype was seen many times. This rearrangement joins TRBV27 to TRBJ2-7; possibly TRBD1 for D (6 bases). The CDR3 is 16 amino acids. Germline V gene data show CDR1 as MNHEY and CDR2 as SMNVEV (reference sequence). The V and J ends lost 2 bases and 0 bases respectively, with 14 bases between them. For the CDR3, the DNA is TGTGCCAGCAGTTTAACCTCAGGGGAAGTCTCCTACGAGCAGTACTTC. It encodes CASSLTSGEVSYEQYF.

This chain uses TRBV7-2 with TRBJ2-3, with D unresolved. The CDR3 is made up of 15 amino acids. V was trimmed by 7 bases and J by 0 bases, leaving 14 bases between them. Looked up from germline, CDR1 is SGHTA and CDR2 is FQGNSA. CDR3 amino acids: CASKTVPRSTDTQYF. The CDR3 nucleotides are TGTGCCAGCAAGACGGTTCCCAGGAGCACAGATACGCAGTATTTT. The whole variable domain, remainder taken from reference TRBV7-2 and TRBJ2-3, is GAGVSQSPSNKVTEKGKDVELRCDPISGHTALYWYRQSLGQGLEFLIYFQGNSAPDKSGLPSDRFSAERTGGSVSTLTIQRTQQEDSAVYLCASKTVPRSTDTQYFGPGTRLTVL.

The rearrangement joins TRBV4-1 to TRBJ2-3; 16 bases are shared with TRBD2. CDR1 and CDR2 from the germline V gene are MGHRA and YSYEKL. CDR3 length: 18 amino acids. V gave up 4 bases and J gave up 3 bases; unmatched junction bases: 7. The CDR3 nucleotides are TGCGCCAGCAGCCCCCCGGGACTAGCGGGAGGGGAGACAGATACGCAGTATTTT. Amino acid sequence: CASSPPGLAGGETDTQYF.

This clonotype was seen many times. The chain couples TRBV4-3 to TRBJ2-7, with 7 bases identical to TRBD1. J gave up 3 bases and V 5 bases, and 10 bases lay outside the gene matches. Germline V gene data show CDR1 as LGHNA and CDR2 as YSLEER. This CDR3 is 15 amino acids long. The CDR3, as DNA: TGCGCCAGCAGCGCCGGGACAGAGCTATACTACGAGCAGTACTTC. Residues: CASSAGTELYYEQYF.

The sample holds many counts of this clonotype. V and J are TRBV7-9 and TRBJ2-5; no clear D gene. This CDR3 region has 14 residues. V lost 0 bases and J lost 1, with 6 bases in between. CDR1 and CDR2 from the germline V gene are SEHNR and FQNEAQ (reference sequence). CDR3 bases: TGTGCCAGCAGCTTAGCGGGATTCCAAGAGACCCAGTACTTC. Amino acid sequence: CASSLAGFQETQYF.

This clonotype was observed many times. The V and J genes are TRBV2 and TRBJ2-2; the D gene could be TRBD1 or TRBD2 (5 bases each). The V end lost 1 base, the J end lost 4 bases, and 10 bases lay between the germline ends. The CDR3 spans 15 residues. Looked up from germline, CDR1 is SNHLY and CDR2 is FYNNEI. This chain's CDR3 is CASSEVEGSTGELFF. Here the CDR3 DNA reads TGTGCCAGCAGTGAAGTTGAGGGGAGCACCGGGGAGCTGTTTTTT.

This clonotype has at least ten counts. The rearrangement joins TRBV19 to TRBJ1-5; 7 bases line up with TRBD1. The germline V gene has CDR1 LNHDA and CDR2 SQIVND (reference sequence). The CDR3 loop spans 15 amino acids. Unmatched junction bases numbered 3, after V lost 2 bases and J lost 2 bases. In nucleotides, the CDR3 is TGTGCCAGTAGTATAACAGGGGTAGGCAATCAGCCCCAGCATTTT. Amino acids: CASSITGVGNQPQHF.

This clonotype was seen a handful of times. This chain connects TRBV12-3 or TRBV12-4 to TRBJ2-7; D possibly corresponds to TRBD1 (6 bases). The CDR3 is 15 amino acids. V was pared by 4 bases and J by 0 bases, with 13 bases between. The CDR3 bases are TGTGCCAGCAGTTCCGGACAGAGTCCCTCCTACGAGCAGTACTTC. Its translation: CASSSGQSPSYEQYF.

V and J are TRBV28 and TRBJ2-5, with D possibly TRBD1 on 6 matching bases. The CDR3 loop spans 16 amino acids. The germline V gene encodes CDR1 MDHEN and CDR2 SYDVKM. Deletions cut 5 bases from V and 1 base from J, with 17 bases between. CDR3 amino acids: CASSPRSGAPQETQYF. In DNA, the CDR3 is TGTGCCAGCAGTCCACGTTCAGGGGCCCCCCAAGAGACCCAGTACTTC.

Many counts were recorded for this clonotype. This chain links TRBV12-5 with TRBJ1-5, with D possibly TRBD1 on 5 matching bases. CDR3 size: 17 residues. Trimming left V 5 bases short and J 0 bases short, with 17 bases between. Germline CDR1 reads LGHNT; CDR2 reads FRNRAP. The CDR3 DNA reads TGTGCTAGTGGTAATATTCCATGGGACCCTAGCAATCAGCCCCAGCATTTT. The encoded protein is CASGNIPWDPSNQPQHF.

This clonotype was detected ten times or more. The chain joins TRBV20-1 to TRBJ2-6; D is unclear. The CDR3 has 18 residues. CDR1 and CDR2 from the germline V gene are DFQATT and SNEGSKA (reference sequence). V lost 3 bases and J lost 0, with 18 bases in between. CDR3 protein: CSASAPDGLNSGANVLTF. The CDR3 region has the DNA TGCAGTGCTAGTGCCCCTGACGGATTGAACTCTGGGGCCAACGTCCTGACTTTC.

This clonotype showed up many times. This sequence joins TRBV5-1 and TRBJ2-7; the D is unclear. V shed 4 bases and J shed 1 base, with 9 bases lying between them. Germline V gene data show CDR1 as SGHRS and CDR2 as YFSETQ. CDR3 length: 13 residues. The CDR3 here is CASSPAQSYEQYF. In nucleotides, the CDR3 is TGCGCCAGCAGCCCGGCGCAGTCCTACGAGCAGTACTTC.

For this clonotype: A much larger clone is a single base away; this may be a read error. The V call is TRBV12-3 or TRBV12-4, the J call TRBJ1-3; D is undetermined. The CDR3 runs 12 residues. V was trimmed by 6 bases and J by 4 bases, leaving 7 bases between them. DNA of the CDR3: TGTGCCAGCAGCGGTACAGGAAACACCATATATTTT. Its translation: CASSGTGNTIYF.

This clonotype has a count of ten or more. The rearrangement uses TRBV28 and TRBJ2-5; 8 nucleotides match TRBD2. The CDR3 is made up of 15 amino acids. Germline V gives CDR1 MDHEN, CDR2 SYDVKM. J lost 5 bases, V lost 4 bases, and 9 bases had no gene match. The CDR3 is CASSSPGLESETQYF. In DNA, the CDR3 is TGTGCCAGCAGTTCCCCGGGACTAGAATCGGAGACCCAGTACTTC.